This TCR beta chain emerged from a study of blood T cell repertoires in COVID-19. Repertoires were generated with immunoSEQ multiplex PCR, while TCRdb's copy carries only in-frame clones and drops some. The sample lists approximately 230,000 clones; about 91% were seen once. CDR3 length: 18 residues. CDR1 and CDR2 (germline): SGDLS, YYNGEE. The ends were cut back, 0 bases at V and 4 bases at J, with 20 bases in the middle. The V call is TRBV9, the J call TRBJ2-1, with a possible D match to TRBD1 (5 bases). The sample taken for sequencing was peripheral blood. The clonotype comes from a woman younger than 45 with COVID-19, enrolled during active disease. The CDR3 sequence is CASSVDWGGAPPYNEQFF. Here the CDR3 DNA reads TGTGCCAGCAGCGTAGACTGGGGCGGAGCCCCACCATACAATGAGCAGTTCTTC. Variable domain in full (rest from reference TRBV9 and TRBJ2-1): DSGVTQTPKHLITATGQRVTLRCSPRSGDLSVYWYQQSLDQGLQFLIQYYNGEERAKGNILERFSAQQFPDLHSELNLSSLELGDSALYFCASSVDWGGAPPYNEQFFGPGTRLTVL.